This T cell receptor (beta chain) is from a study of shared clonotypes between healthy human individuals. Study-wide context: Donors had three CD4 naive, three CD4 memory, two CD8 naive and one CD8 memory plate apiece.

Trimming left V 2 bases short and J 6 bases short, with 19 bases between. CDR3 length: 16 residues. Germline assignment: CDR1 SGHAT and CDR2 FQNNGV. Turning to this clone: Its antigen is unknown.

The naive CD8 subset, CD45RO-negative cells positively selected for CCR7, excluded terminally differentiated effector memory CD45RA+ cells. Study results and caveats: Shared across a few donors were 4% to 6% of the naive CD4 clonotypes.

Sequencing was performed with immunoSEQ multiplex PCR; in TCRdb, only in-frame clones are kept and a portion is missing. There are hundreds of thousands of clones in the sample; roughly 95% occur only once, and less than 0.12% lies in the top ten. The genes are TRBV11-2 and TRBJ1-1, with D maybe TRBD1 (5 bases). The receptor's source is a woman aged 25 to 45 in good health. Sequenced: naive CD8+ T cells sorted from blood. CDR3 loop: CASSLSGSGGWAEAFF. Written as DNA, the CDR3 is TGTGCCAGCAGCTTATCGGGCAGCGGGGGTTGGGCTGAAGCTTTCTTT.